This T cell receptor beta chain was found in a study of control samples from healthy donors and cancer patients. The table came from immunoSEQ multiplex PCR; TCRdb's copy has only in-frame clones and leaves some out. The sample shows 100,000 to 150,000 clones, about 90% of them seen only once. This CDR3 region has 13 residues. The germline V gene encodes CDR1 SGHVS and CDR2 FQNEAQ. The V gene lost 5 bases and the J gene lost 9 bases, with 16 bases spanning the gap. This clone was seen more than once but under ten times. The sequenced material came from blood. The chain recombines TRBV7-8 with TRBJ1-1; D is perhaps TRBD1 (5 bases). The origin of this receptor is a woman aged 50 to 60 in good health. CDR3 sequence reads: CASSHTGGRKAFF. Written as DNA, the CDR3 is TGTGCCAGCAGCCATACAGGAGGACGAAAAGCTTTCTTT.